The TCR beta chain under discussion was sequenced for a study of blood T cells in healthy people across ages. Study-wide points: PBMCs were not sorted, which prevented a conclusive comparison of naive versus antigen-experienced cells.

A J-beta primer mix and a sample-barcoded 5' primer were used in a second PCR of roughly 7 to 12 cycles. A tag from a template-switch adaptor with 12 random nucleotides marked each cDNA molecule. TCRdb re-analysed the 5' RACE reads in MiXCR, keeping a single row per CDR3 protein. The table lists 730,000 or so distinct CDR3 sequences, roughly two fifths of them singletons. Donors ranged from roughly 6 to 100 years old and were healthy Caucasians in Russia. Germline loops: CDR1 DFQATT, CDR2 SNEGSKA (reference sequence). The CDR3 runs 20 residues. V lost 4 bases to trimming and J lost 1 base; unmatched junction nucleotides: 15. As to this clonotype: Its target is not known.

This TCR came from a woman between 55 and 75 years old in good health. The chain joins TRBV20-1 to TRBJ2-3; TRBD2 matches 15 bases. Sequenced input: blood. Written as DNA, the CDR3 is TGCAGTGCTAACGGCCGGACTAGCGGGAGGGTACGATACGGCACAGATACGCAGTATTTT. Translated, it gives CSANGRTSGRVRYGTDTQYF.